The 18 T cell receptor beta chains below all came from one sample that was sequenced in a study of blood T cell repertoires in COVID-19. The assay was immunoSEQ multiplex PCR, and TCRdb's table has in-frame clones only and misses some. The sample holds about 220,000 clones, approximately 80% seen once. The source material was peripheral blood. Receptor source: a man in his fifties with active or convalescent COVID-19.

This clone was seen only a few times. The chain joins TRBV7-9 to TRBJ1-6, with D tentatively TRBD1 (5 bases). This CDR3 is 12 amino acids long. CDR1 and CDR2 (germline): SEHNR, FQNEAQ (reference sequence). V was clipped by 5 bases and J by 9 bases, with 8 bases between them. CDR3 protein: CASSLGGSPLHF. CDR3 bases: TGTGCCAGCAGCCTGGGGGGTTCACCCCTCCACTTT. The whole variable domain, filled in from reference TRBV7-9 and TRBJ1-6, reads DTGVSQNPRHKITKRGQNVTFRCDPISEHNRLYWYRQTLGQGPEFLTYFQNEAQLEKSRLLSDRFSAERPKGSFSTLEIQRTEQGDSAMYLCASSLGGSPLHFGNGTRLTVT.

The chain links TRBV19 to TRBJ2-1, with D hard to call. Germline values: CDR1 LNHDA, CDR2 SQIVND (reference sequence). V was pared by 4 bases and J by 5 bases, with 9 bases between. The CDR3 has 13 amino acids. The CDR3 sequence is CASSTTGNNEQFF. The DNA of the CDR3 is TGTGCCAGTAGTACGACTGGAAACAATGAGCAGTTCTTC.

This chain connects TRBV7-2 to TRBJ1-1; D may be TRBD1 (6 bases). Between the trimmed V and J ends, which lost 4 bases and 0 bases, there was a span of 15 bases. The CDR3 totals 16 residues. Germline CDR1 and CDR2: SGHTA and FQGNSA. The CDR3 spells CASSSSAWTVNTEAFF. The CDR3 DNA reads as TGTGCCAGCAGCTCGAGCGCTTGGACAGTGAACACTGAAGCTTTCTTT.

This rearrangement joins TRBV2 to TRBJ1-1; 7 bases are a match to TRBD1. Trimming at V came to 4 bases and at J to 3 bases, leaving 8 bases not matched to a gene. Germline-derived CDR1 and CDR2 are SNHLY and FYNNEI. This CDR3 spans 15 amino acids. As DNA, the CDR3 is TGTGCCAGCAGTGGACCAGGGGGTAAGGACACTGAAGCTTTCTTT. As protein: CASSGPGGKDTEAFF.

This clone has more than one count but fewer than ten. The gene calls are TRBV19 and TRBJ2-1, with D uncertain. V was pared by 5 bases and J by 8 bases, with 10 bases between. The CDR3 is 12 amino acids. CDR1 is LNHDA, CDR2 SQIVND, per germline (reference sequence). This chain's CDR3 is CASSSWRYEQFF. The CDR3 region has the DNA TGTGCCAGTAGTTCGTGGCGGTATGAGCAGTTCTTC.

This clone was observed a few times. This chain uses TRBV5-1 with TRBJ1-2, with 12 bases matching TRBD1. Trimming cost V 4 bases and J 3 bases; bases outside gene matches: 7. CDR3 length: 16 amino acids. Germline CDR1 reads SGHRS; CDR2 reads YFSETQ. CDR3 in DNA: TGCGCCAGCAGCCCCGGGACAGGGGGCTCAGACTATGGCTACACCTTC. Its translation: CASSPGTGGSDYGYTF.

The table lists this clone with a few counts. Other DNA sequences of this sample code for an identical CDR3. The chain couples TRBV2 to TRBJ1-5; TRBD1 is a possible D gene (6 bases). Trimming stripped 9 bases from V and 5 bases from J, with 11 bases between. CDR3 length: 12 amino acids. Germline V gene sequence: CDR1 SNHLY, CDR2 FYNNEI. CDR3 DNA sequence: TGTGCCAGTCGCAAGGGGGATCAGCCCCAGCATTTT. This encodes CASRKGDQPQHF.

A single count supports this clone. This CDR3 is CASRGGRSLVTDTQYF. CDR3 nucleotides: TGTGCCAGCAGGGGCGGGAGGTCGTTGGTGACAGATACGCAGTATTTT. The chain joins TRBV27 to TRBJ2-3, with 8 bases aligning to TRBD2. The CDR3 totals 16 residues. The trim removed 6 bases at V and 3 bases at J, leaving 11 bases unmatched. The germline V gene has CDR1 MNHEY and CDR2 SMNVEV (reference sequence).

The chain recombines TRBV3-1 (or the pseudogene TRBV3-2) with TRBJ2-1; 11 bases agree with TRBD1. V lost 3 bases to trimming and J lost 2 bases; unmatched junction nucleotides: 6. The CDR3 is 17 amino acids. CDR1 is LGHDT, CDR2 YNNKEL, per germline (reference sequence). This CDR3 is CASSHWGQGVTYNEQFF. CDR3 bases: TGTGCCAGCAGCCATTGGGGACAGGGGGTGACCTACAATGAGCAGTTCTTC.

The V and J genes are TRBV7-8 and TRBJ2-1; 11 nucleotides align to TRBD2. V was pared by 0 bases and J by 8 bases, with 6 bases of the junction left unmatched. Germline CDR1 reads SGHVS; CDR2 reads FQNEAQ. There are 16 residues in the CDR3. The chain's CDR3 is CASSLAHSGGADEQFF. CDR3 nucleotide sequence: TGTGCCAGCAGCTTAGCGCATAGCGGGGGGGCCGATGAGCAGTTCTTC.

Here the CDR3 reads CASSFYGGLNTEAFF. The DNA of the CDR3 is TGTGCCAGCAGCTTTTACGGGGGGTTGAACACTGAAGCTTTCTTT. The chain links TRBV5-6 to TRBJ1-1; a possible D gene is TRBD1 (5 bases). The germline V gene encodes CDR1 SGHDT and CDR2 YYEEEE. The V end was cut by 2 bases, the J end by 0 bases, with 11 bases between. This CDR3 comprises 15 residues. Full variable domain (rest looked up from reference TRBV5-6 and TRBJ1-1): DAGVTQSPTHLIKTRGQQVTLRCSPKSGHDTVSWYQQALGQGPQFIFQYYEEEERQRGNFPDRFSGHQFPNYSSELNVNALLLGDSALYLCASSFYGGLNTEAFFGQGTRLTVV.

The chain uses TRBV7-2 and TRBJ1-1; 12 bases match TRBD1. Losses at the gene ends were 0 bases for V and 0 bases for J; bases not matched to a gene: 2. The germline gives CDR1 SGHTA, CDR2 FQGNSA. This CDR3 comprises 17 residues. CDR3 protein: CASSLAWDRGLNTEAFF. The CDR3 DNA follows: TGTGCCAGCAGCTTAGCGTGGGACAGGGGGCTGAACACTGAAGCTTTCTTT.

The chain uses TRBV4-1 and TRBJ1-2, with D possibly matching TRBD1 (5 bases). This CDR3 spans 16 amino acids. Germline-derived CDR1 and CDR2 are MGHRA and YSYEKL. V lost 0 bases and J 4 bases, leaving 15 bases between the germline ends. The CDR3 coding sequence is TGCGCCAGCAGCCAAGATCCTGGGGTTCAGGGCTATGGCTACACCTTC. It encodes CASSQDPGVQGYGYTF.

This clone was observed once. The chain employs TRBV7-3 and TRBJ1-2; D is unclear. The V gene's germline CDR1 is SGHTA and CDR2 FQGTGA. CDR3 length: 12 amino acids. The V and J ends lost 3 bases and 0 bases respectively, with 2 bases between them. The CDR3, as DNA: TGTGCCAGCAGCTTCACTAACTATGGCTACACCTTC. It yields the protein CASSFTNYGYTF.

The CDR3, as DNA: TGTGCCAGCAGCTTAGTGTCAGGGCGTTCGCAGTACGTC. Translated, it gives CASSLVSGRSQYV. The rearrangement uses TRBV7-2 and TRBJ2-7; TRBD1 is a possible D gene (5 bases). Germline CDR1 is SGHTA and CDR2 is FQGNSA. Trimming left V 1 base short and J 9 bases short, with 13 bases between. This CDR3 has 13 amino acids.

The chain has TRBV21-1 and TRBJ1-6; TRBD1 is the table's D call and was not checked against the DNA. TRBV21-1 is described as a pseudogene. CDR3 length: 18 residues. The CDR3 coding sequence is TGTGCCAGCAGCAGTGGCAGGGGGCGTAGCTCCTATAATTCACCCCTCCACTTT. Protein sequence: CASSSGRGRSSYNSPLHF.

The V and J genes are TRBV28 and TRBJ1-6; weak D call: TRBD1 (6 bases). The CDR3 runs to 12 residues. The germline V gene encodes CDR1 MDHEN and CDR2 SYDVKM. With 7 bases removed from V and 9 bases from J, the gap between germline ends came to 10 bases. The CDR3 DNA reads TGTGCCAGCAACAGGGTTAGTTCACCCCTCCACTTT. Encoded protein: CASNRVSSPLHF.

Turning to this clone: The germline gene is not matched at one end of the junction; a read error may be the cause. The chain employs TRBV2 and TRBJ1-4, with D unclear. CDR3 length: 10 residues. Germline CDR1 and CDR2: SNHLY and FYNNEI. This CDR3 reads CASRTLEWVF. In DNA, the CDR3 is TGTGCCAGCAGGACCCTAGAATGGGTGTTT.